What follows are 27 T cell receptor beta chains derived from one specimen sequenced in a study of early T cells in non-severe SARS-CoV-2 infection. TCRdb reanalysed the 5' RACE reads using MiXCR and keeps one entry per CDR3 protein. The sample lists tens of thousands of distinct CDR3 sequences; roughly an eighth were seen once. Source: whole blood, taken at baseline. The receptors stem from an adult who was a healthcare worker with PCR-confirmed SARS-CoV-2 infection or an uninfected control (not recorded which).

This clonotype was recorded at least ten times. The rearrangement joins TRBV11-2 to TRBJ2-5, with D possibly TRBD1 on 6 matching bases. V dropped 5 bases and J dropped 1 base, with 14 bases sitting between them. CDR3 length equals 15 residues. Germline loops: CDR1 SGHAT, CDR2 FQNNGV. DNA for the CDR3: TGTGCCAGCAGCCAGGGGACGGCTCCCCAAGAGACCCAGTACTTC. Translation gives CASSQGTAPQETQYF.

This clonotype appeared a few times. The J gene is TRBJ2-3, the V gene TRBV12-5; 9 positions agree with TRBD1. The CDR3 covers 15 residues. Per germline, CDR1 LGHNT and CDR2 FRNRAP. Trimming removed 6 bases from V and 6 bases from J; junction bases left unmatched: 10. CDR3 protein: CASGDRDRALDTQYF. CDR3 DNA: TGTGCTAGTGGGGACCGGGACAGGGCATTGGATACGCAGTATTTT.

This clonotype occurred a few times. This chain joins TRBV13 and TRBJ1-1, with TRBD1 matching 7 bases. Trimming removed 4 bases from V and 0 bases from J; junction bases left unmatched: 8. Germline CDR1 PRHDT, CDR2 FYEKMQ (reference sequence). This CDR3 has 16 residues. DNA for the CDR3: TGTGCCAGCAGCTCAAACAGGGGCGTATTGAACACTGAAGCTTTCTTT. It is translated as CASSSNRGVLNTEAFF.

This clonotype was observed many times. This chain links TRBV20-1 with TRBJ2-1; TRBD2 matches 10 bases. Germline values: CDR1 DFQATT, CDR2 SNEGSKA (reference sequence). The CDR3 totals 16 residues. Germline trimming cut 0 bases from V and 7 bases from J; bases unmatched to any gene: 9. The CDR3 protein is CSARDAEREGLNEQFF. CDR3 bases: TGCAGTGCTAGAGATGCGGAGCGGGAGGGCCTAAATGAGCAGTTCTTC.

This clonotype was seen ten or more times. This chain uses TRBV7-9 with TRBJ2-3; D unresolved. The CDR3 spans 14 residues. The V gene lost 5 bases and the J gene lost 4 bases, with 13 bases spanning the gap. CDR1 and CDR2 from the germline V gene are SEHNR and FQNEAQ (reference sequence). The CDR3 protein is CASSRSIEADTQYF. Here the CDR3 DNA reads TGTGCCAGCAGCCGCTCTATTGAGGCAGATACGCAGTATTTT.

This clonotype occurred a few times. This sequence joins TRBV10-3 and TRBJ2-3; D unresolved. Per germline, CDR1 ENHRY and CDR2 SYGVKD. The CDR3 is made up of 14 amino acids. V was clipped by 4 bases and J by 1 base, with 9 bases between them. The CDR3 is CAISAQLGTDTQYF. CDR3 in DNA: TGTGCCATCAGTGCCCAGCTTGGCACAGATACGCAGTATTTT.

In its sample, this clonotype was seen many times. The chain links TRBV20-1 to TRBJ1-4; 7 bases map to TRBD1. Germline values: CDR1 DFQATT, CDR2 SNEGSKA (reference sequence). Germline trimming cut 7 bases from V and 8 bases from J; bases unmatched to any gene: 7. This CDR3 is built from 12 residues. DNA for the CDR3: TGCAGTGTTACGACAGGGAACGAAAAACTGTTTTTT. This sequence encodes CSVTTGNEKLFF.

This clonotype has ten or more counts. This chain connects TRBV27 to TRBJ1-2; TRBD1 matches at 7 bases. The CDR3 consists of 14 residues. The V segment lost 6 bases and the J segment 2 bases; nucleotides outside the gene matches: 6. Germline V gene lookup returns CDR1 MNHEY and CDR2 SMNVEV (reference sequence). CDR3 sequence reads: CASSRTGGNYGYTF. In DNA, the CDR3 is TGTGCCAGCAGCCGGACAGGTGGCAACTATGGCTACACCTTC.

Remarks on this clonotype: One end of the junction varies from germline; a read error may be responsible. The J gene is TRBJ2-3, the V gene TRBV20-1; D call uncertain. The CDR3 runs 15 residues. From germline, CDR1 is DFQATT and CDR2 SNEGSKA (reference sequence). CDR3 loop: CSAEGPPHSTDTQFF. The CDR3 nucleotides read TGCAGTGCTGAAGGACCACCACATAGCACAGATACGCAGTTTTTT.

This clonotype has ten or more counts. J is TRBJ1-4 and V is TRBV4-3, with D perhaps TRBD1 (5 bases). The germline CDR1 and CDR2 sequences are LGHNA and YSLEER. V was shortened by 2 bases and J by 8 bases, with 21 bases between the two germline ends. The CDR3 covers 17 residues. This CDR3 reads CASSQRGLAGTGEKLFF. The CDR3 DNA reads as TGCGCCAGCAGCCAAAGGGGCCTGGCGGGGACGGGGGAAAAACTGTTTTTT.

This clonotype was recorded at least ten times. The V gene is TRBV6-2 or TRBV6-3, the J gene TRBJ2-7; no firm D call. The germline CDR1 and CDR2 sequences are MNHEY and SVGEGT. This CDR3 is 13 amino acids long. With 2 bases removed from V and 3 bases from J, the gap between germline ends came to 8 bases. The CDR3 region is CASSYDSHYEQYF. CDR3 in DNA: TGTGCCAGCAGTTACGACTCCCACTACGAGCAGTACTTC.

This clonotype was picked up a small number of times. For the CDR3, the DNA is TGTGCCAGCAGCTTATCTAGCGGGAGGGAGCATGAGCAGTTCTTC. This sequence encodes CASSLSSGREHEQFF. The rearrangement uses TRBV7-2 and TRBJ2-1, with 12 bases identical to TRBD2. The V and J ends lost 2 bases and 8 bases, in that order; junction bases with no gene match: 4. The CDR3 is 15 amino acids. The germline V gene has CDR1 SGHTA and CDR2 FQGNSA.

This clonotype was counted only a few times. J is TRBJ1-6 and V is TRBV6-1; no reliable D call. The germline gives CDR1 MNHNS, CDR2 SASEGT. This CDR3 spans 8 amino acids. The CDR3 DNA is TGTGCGGTCCCACCCCTCCACTTT. Amino acids: CAVPPLHF.

This clonotype was counted a single time. The rearrangement uses TRBV4-3 and TRBJ2-3, with 8 bases that match TRBD1. Losses at the gene ends were 8 bases for V and 4 bases for J; bases not matched to a gene: 5. Germline V CDR1 and CDR2: LGHNA, YSLEER. This CDR3 has 13 amino acids. This CDR3 is CASSPTGADTQYF. CDR3 sequence (DNA): TGCGCCAGCTCACCGACAGGGGCAGATACGCAGTATTTT.

This clonotype has a handful of counts. This chain links TRBV30 with TRBJ1-1; TRBD1 aligns across 7 bases. V lost 8 bases to trimming and J lost 0 bases; unmatched junction nucleotides: 3. CDR3 size: 12 residues. Germline V CDR1 and CDR2: GTSNPN, SVGIG (reference sequence). CDR3 DNA sequence: TGTGCCACAGGGACAGTGAACACTGAAGCTTTCTTT. Amino acids: CATGTVNTEAFF. Full variable domain (rest looked up from reference TRBV30 and TRBJ1-1): SQTIHQWPATLVQPVGSPLSLECTVEGTSNPNLYWYRQAAGRGLQLLFYSVGIGQISSEVPQNLSASRPQDRQFILSSKKLLLSDSGFYLCATGTVNTEAFFGQGTRLTVV.

The CDR3 reads CASTLAGANYEQYF. The DNA of the CDR3 is TGTGCCAGCACCCTAGCGGGAGCAAATTACGAGCAGTACTTC. V usage is TRBV12-3 or TRBV12-4 and J usage is TRBJ2-7, with 10 bases fitting TRBD2. The CDR3 runs 14 residues. Trimming cost V 7 bases and J 4 bases; bases outside gene matches: 7.

This clonotype was counted a few times. The V gene is TRBV5-6, the J gene TRBJ2-2; D gene ambiguous. The V gene lost 0 bases and the J gene lost 4 bases, with 13 bases spanning the gap. CDR1 and CDR2 (germline): SGHDT, YYEEEE. CDR3 length: 16 residues. CDR3 nucleotides: TGTGCCAGCAGCTTGGGAACAGCCCTGGTCACCGGGGAGCTGTTTTTT. This translates into CASSLGTALVTGELFF.

The chain couples TRBV15 to TRBJ1-6, with no clear D. The V and J ends lost 1 base and 6 bases respectively, with 7 bases between them. The CDR3 has 14 amino acids. Germline V lookup: CDR1 LNHNV, CDR2 YYDKDF (reference sequence). CDR3 region: CATSRGLSNSPLHF. The DNA for the CDR3 is TGTGCCACCAGCAGAGGGCTGAGTAATTCACCCCTCCACTTT.

The chain joins TRBV9 to TRBJ1-2; no definite D call. Germline V gene sequence: CDR1 SGDLS, CDR2 YYNGEE. V was pared by 0 bases and J by 6 bases, with 15 bases between. The CDR3 is 15 residues long. The CDR3 DNA reads as TGTGCCAGCAGCGTAGGTGGTTTTCAATCACATGGCTACACCTTC. As protein: CASSVGGFQSHGYTF.

This clonotype has more than one count but fewer than ten. V gene TRBV19 combines with J gene TRBJ1-2; the match to TRBD1 covers 12 bases. CDR3 size: 17 residues. Germline assignment: CDR1 LNHDA and CDR2 SQIVND (reference sequence). The V and J ends lost 4 bases and 5 bases, in that order; junction bases with no gene match: 11. CDR3 DNA sequence: TGTGCCAGTAGTACTGGGGACAGGGGGCGAATGGATTATGGCTACACCTTC. Protein sequence: CASSTGDRGRMDYGYTF.

V usage is TRBV7-2 and J usage is TRBJ2-1; D is perhaps TRBD1 (6 bases). The V end was cut by 7 bases, the J end by 0 bases, with 19 bases between. The CDR3 sequence is 17 residues long. From germline, CDR1 is SGHTA and CDR2 FQGNSA. The CDR3 loop reads CASIALGDTSSYNEQFF. The CDR3 bases are TGTGCCAGCATCGCCCTGGGGGACACGAGCTCCTACAATGAGCAGTTCTTC.

There are many counts of this clonotype. This chain uses TRBV12-3 or TRBV12-4 with TRBJ1-1; D call uncertain. Trimming removed 1 base from V and 4 bases from J, with 13 bases in between. The CDR3 totals 15 residues. The chain's CDR3 is CASSLGPGRATEAFF. DNA of the CDR3: TGTGCCAGCAGTTTAGGCCCGGGGAGGGCCACTGAAGCTTTCTTT.

The chain links TRBV11-2 to TRBJ1-4; no definite D call. The CDR3 has 13 residues. The V end was cut by 8 bases, the J end by 5 bases, with 12 bases between. The V gene's germline CDR1 is SGHAT and CDR2 FQNNGV. CDR3 region: CASARASNEKLFF. The DNA for the CDR3 is TGTGCCAGCGCGAGGGCATCCAATGAAAAACTGTTTTTT.

The chain recombines TRBV27 with TRBJ1-5; TRBD1 matches at 7 bases. CDR3 size: 15 residues. Germline V gene sequence: CDR1 MNHEY, CDR2 SMNVEV (reference sequence). The junction had 6 bases not matched to a gene; V was cut back by 6 bases and J by 1 base. The CDR3 DNA sequence: TGTGCCAGCAGACAGGGGTTAGGAAGCAATCAGCCCCAGCATTTT. It codes for CASRQGLGSNQPQHF.

This clonotype was picked up many times. The CDR3 DNA reads as TGCGCCAGCAGCCCCGGGACACTTTACACCGGGGAGCTGTTTTTT. This codes for CASSPGTLYTGELFF. The V call is TRBV5-1, the J call TRBJ2-2; possibly TRBD1 for D (6 bases). The CDR3 extends over 15 amino acids. Trimming stripped 4 bases from V and 3 bases from J, with 13 bases between. The germline V gene encodes CDR1 SGHRS and CDR2 YFSETQ.

This clonotype was seen at least ten times. V usage is TRBV7-2 and J usage is TRBJ2-5; the D is unclear. The V gene's germline CDR1 is SGHTA and CDR2 FQGNSA. The CDR3 is 14 residues long. Trimming pared 2 bases from V and 4 bases from J, leaving 11 bases between. CDR3 residues: CASSLLKATETQYF. The CDR3 DNA sequence: TGTGCCAGCAGCTTACTTAAGGCAACAGAGACCCAGTACTTC.

The rearrangement joins TRBV28 to TRBJ2-7; TRBD1 matches 7 bases. The V segment lost 6 bases and the J segment 0 bases; nucleotides outside the gene matches: 5. This CDR3 has 14 amino acids. Per the germline V gene, CDR1 is MDHEN and CDR2 is SYDVKM. CDR3 protein: CASSARDSSYEQYF. Here the CDR3 DNA reads TGTGCCAGCAGCGCCCGGGACAGCTCCTACGAGCAGTACTTC.